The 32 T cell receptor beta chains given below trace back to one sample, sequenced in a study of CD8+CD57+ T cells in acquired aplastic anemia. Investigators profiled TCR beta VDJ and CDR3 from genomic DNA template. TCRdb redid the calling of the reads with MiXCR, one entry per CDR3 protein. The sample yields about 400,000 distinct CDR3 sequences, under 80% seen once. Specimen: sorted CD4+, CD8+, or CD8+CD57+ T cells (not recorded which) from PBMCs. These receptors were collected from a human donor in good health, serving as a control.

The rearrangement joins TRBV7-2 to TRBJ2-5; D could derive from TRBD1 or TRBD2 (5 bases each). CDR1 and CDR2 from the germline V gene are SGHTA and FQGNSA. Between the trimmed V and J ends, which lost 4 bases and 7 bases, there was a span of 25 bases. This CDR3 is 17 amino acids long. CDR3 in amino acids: CASSSPGWGIDQWTQYF. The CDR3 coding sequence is TGTGCCAGCAGCTCGCCCGGTTGGGGGATCGATCAATGGACCCAGTACTTC.

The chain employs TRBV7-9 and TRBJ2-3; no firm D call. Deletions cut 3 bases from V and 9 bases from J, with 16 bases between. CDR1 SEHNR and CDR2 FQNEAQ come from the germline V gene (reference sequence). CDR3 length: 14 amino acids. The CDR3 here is CASSFLSGPRTQYF. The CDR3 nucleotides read TGTGCCAGCAGCTTTCTTAGTGGACCAAGAACGCAGTATTTT.

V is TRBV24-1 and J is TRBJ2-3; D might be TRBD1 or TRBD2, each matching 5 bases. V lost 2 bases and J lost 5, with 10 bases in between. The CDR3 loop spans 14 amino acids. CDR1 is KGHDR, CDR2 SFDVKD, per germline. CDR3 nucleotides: TGTGCCACCAGTGATTGGGACCAGCAAGATACGCAGTATTTT. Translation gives CATSDWDQQDTQYF.

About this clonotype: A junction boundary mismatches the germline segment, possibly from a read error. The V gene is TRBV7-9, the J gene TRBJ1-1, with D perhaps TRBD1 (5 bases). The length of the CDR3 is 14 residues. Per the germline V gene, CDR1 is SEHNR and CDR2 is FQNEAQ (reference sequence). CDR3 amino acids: CASRKQGSTRDASF. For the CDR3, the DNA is TGTGCCAGCAGAAAGCAGGGTTCTACGCGGGATGCTTCGTTT.

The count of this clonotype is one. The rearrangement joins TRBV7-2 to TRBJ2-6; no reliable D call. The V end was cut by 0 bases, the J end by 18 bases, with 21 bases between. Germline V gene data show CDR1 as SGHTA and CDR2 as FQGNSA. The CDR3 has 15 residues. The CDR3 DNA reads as TGTGCCAGCAGCTTAGCGAGGCGAACACCGAGGAGCTGGACTTTC. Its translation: CASSLARRTPRSWTF.

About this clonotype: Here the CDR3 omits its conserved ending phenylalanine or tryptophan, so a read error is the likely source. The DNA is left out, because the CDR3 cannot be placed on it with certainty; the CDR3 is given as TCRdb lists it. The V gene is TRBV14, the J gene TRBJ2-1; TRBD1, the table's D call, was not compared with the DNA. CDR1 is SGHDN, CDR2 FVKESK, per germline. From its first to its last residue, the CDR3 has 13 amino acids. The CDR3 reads CASSQNMDLGQTL.

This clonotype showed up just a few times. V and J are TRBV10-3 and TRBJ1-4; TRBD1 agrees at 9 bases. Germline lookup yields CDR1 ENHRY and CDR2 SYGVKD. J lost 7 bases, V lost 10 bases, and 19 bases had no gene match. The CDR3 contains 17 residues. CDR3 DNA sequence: TGTGCCAGCAGCTCGCCAGGGACAGGGAGAGTGGGTGAAAAACTGTTTTTT. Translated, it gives CASSSPGTGRVGEKLFF.

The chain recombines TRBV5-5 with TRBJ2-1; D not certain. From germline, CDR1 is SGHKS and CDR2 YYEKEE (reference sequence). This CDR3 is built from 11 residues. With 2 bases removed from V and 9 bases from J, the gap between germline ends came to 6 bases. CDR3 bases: TGTGCCAGCAGCTTAGTAGGTGAGCAGTTCTTC. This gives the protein CASSLVGEQFF. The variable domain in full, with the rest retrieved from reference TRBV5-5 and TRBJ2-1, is DAGVTQSPTHLIKTRGQQVTLRCSPISGHKSVSWYQQVLGQGPQFIFQYYEKEERGRGNFPDRFSARQFPNYSSELNVNALLLGDSALYLCASSLVGEQFFGPGTRLTVL.

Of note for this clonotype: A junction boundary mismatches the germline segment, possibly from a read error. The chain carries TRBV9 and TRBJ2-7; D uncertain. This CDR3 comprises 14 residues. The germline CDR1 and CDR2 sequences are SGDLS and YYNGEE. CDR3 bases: TGTGCCAGCAGCCTCCGCCTCCACGCAGGTGAGAAGTTCTTC. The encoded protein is CASSLRLHAGEKFF.

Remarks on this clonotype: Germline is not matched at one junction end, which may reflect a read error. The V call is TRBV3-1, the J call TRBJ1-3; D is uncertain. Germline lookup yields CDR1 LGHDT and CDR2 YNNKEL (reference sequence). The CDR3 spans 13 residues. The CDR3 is CASSQKREMGYTF. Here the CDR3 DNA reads TGTGCCAGCAGCCAGAAAAGGGAGATGGGCTACACTTTC. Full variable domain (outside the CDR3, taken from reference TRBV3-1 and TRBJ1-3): DTAVSQTPKYLVTQMGNDKSIKCEQNLGHDTMYWYKQDSKKFLKIMFSYNNKELIINETVPNRFSPKSPDKAHLNLHINSLELGDSAVYFCASSQKREMGYTFGEGSWLTVV.

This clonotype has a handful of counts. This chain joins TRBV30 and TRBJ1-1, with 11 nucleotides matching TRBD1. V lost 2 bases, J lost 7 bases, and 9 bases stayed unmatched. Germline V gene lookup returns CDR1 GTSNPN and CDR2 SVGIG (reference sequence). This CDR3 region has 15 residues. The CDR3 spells CAWSTSDRGQGEAFF. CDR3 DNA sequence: TGTGCCTGGAGTACCTCGGACAGGGGGCAGGGTGAAGCTTTCTTT.

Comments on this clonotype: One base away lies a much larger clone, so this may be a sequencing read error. CDR3 in amino acids: CASSYSLRSTSEKLFF. DNA of the CDR3: TGTGCCAGCAGTTATTCGCTACGATCAACTAGTGAAAAACTGTTTTTT. V is TRBV6-5 and J is TRBJ1-4; unclear D gene. This CDR3 region has 16 residues. In germline, CDR1 is MNHEY, CDR2 SVGAGI.

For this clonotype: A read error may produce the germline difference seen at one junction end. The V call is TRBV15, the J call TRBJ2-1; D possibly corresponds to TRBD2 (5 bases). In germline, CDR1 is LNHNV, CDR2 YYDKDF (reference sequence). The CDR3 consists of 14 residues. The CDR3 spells CASSLTWAGNEQFF. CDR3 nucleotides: TGTGCCAGCAGCTTAACGTGGGCGGGTAATGAGCAGTTCTTC.

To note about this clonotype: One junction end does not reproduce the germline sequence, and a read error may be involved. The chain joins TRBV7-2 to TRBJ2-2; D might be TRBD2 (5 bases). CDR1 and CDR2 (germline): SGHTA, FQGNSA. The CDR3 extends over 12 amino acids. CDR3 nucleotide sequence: TGTGCCAGCACTCGACTCGCCGGGGAGCTGTTCTTT. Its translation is CASTRLAGELFF.

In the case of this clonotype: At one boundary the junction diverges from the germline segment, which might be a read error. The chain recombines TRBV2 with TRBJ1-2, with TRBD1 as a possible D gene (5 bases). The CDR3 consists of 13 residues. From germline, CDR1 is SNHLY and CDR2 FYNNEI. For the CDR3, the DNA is TGTGCCAGCAGTGAGCAGGGAGGGTATGGCTATACCTTC. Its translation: CASSEQGGYGYTF.

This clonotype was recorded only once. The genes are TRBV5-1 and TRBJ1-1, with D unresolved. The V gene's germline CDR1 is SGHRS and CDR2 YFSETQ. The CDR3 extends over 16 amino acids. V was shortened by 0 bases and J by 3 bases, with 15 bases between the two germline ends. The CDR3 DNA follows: TGCGCCAGCAGCTTGGAAGCGTGGGAGCATTACACTGAAGCTTTCTTT. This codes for CASSLEAWEHYTEAFF.

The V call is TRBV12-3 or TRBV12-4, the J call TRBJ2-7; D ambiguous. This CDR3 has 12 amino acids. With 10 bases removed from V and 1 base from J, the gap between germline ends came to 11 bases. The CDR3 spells CAIGTGSYEQYF. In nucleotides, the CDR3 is TGTGCCATCGGTACGGGTTCCTACGAGCAGTACTTC.

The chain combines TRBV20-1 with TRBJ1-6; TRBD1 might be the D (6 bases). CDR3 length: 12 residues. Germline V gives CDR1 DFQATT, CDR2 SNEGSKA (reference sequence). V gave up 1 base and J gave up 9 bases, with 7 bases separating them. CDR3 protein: CSARGRGSPLHF. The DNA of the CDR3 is TGCAGTGCTAGAGGCAGGGGTTCACCCCTCCACTTT.

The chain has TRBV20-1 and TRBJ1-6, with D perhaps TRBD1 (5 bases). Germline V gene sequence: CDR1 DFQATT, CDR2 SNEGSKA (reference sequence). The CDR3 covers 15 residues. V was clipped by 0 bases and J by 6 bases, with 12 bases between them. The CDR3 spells CSARDAGQGNSPLHF. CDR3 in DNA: TGCAGTGCTAGAGATGCGGGGCAGGGTAATTCACCCCTCCACTTT.

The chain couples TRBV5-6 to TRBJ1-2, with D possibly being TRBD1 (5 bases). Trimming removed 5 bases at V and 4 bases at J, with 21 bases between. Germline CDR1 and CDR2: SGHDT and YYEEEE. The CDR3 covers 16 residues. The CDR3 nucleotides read TGTGCCAGCAGGAGGGTAGACAGAGGGGAACGCTATGGCTACACCTTC. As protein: CASRRVDRGERYGYTF. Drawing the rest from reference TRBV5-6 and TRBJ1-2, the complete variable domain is DAGVTQSPTHLIKTRGQQVTLRCSPKSGHDTVSWYQQALGQGPQFIFQYYEEEERQRGNFPDRFSGHQFPNYSSELNVNALLLGDSALYLCASRRVDRGERYGYTFGSGTRLTVV.

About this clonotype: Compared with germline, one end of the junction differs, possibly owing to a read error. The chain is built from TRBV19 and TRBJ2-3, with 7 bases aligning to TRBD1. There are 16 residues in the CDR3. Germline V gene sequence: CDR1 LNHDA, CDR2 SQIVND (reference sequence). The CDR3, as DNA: TGTGCCATTAGTAAGGAAGGGCTAGGGGGCGCCTACGCGCAGTATTTT. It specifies CAISKEGLGGAYAQYF.

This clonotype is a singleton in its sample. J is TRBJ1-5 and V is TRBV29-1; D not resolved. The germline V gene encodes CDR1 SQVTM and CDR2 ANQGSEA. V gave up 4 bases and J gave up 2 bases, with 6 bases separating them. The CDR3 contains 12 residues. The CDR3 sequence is CSVAGRNQPQHF. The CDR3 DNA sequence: TGCAGCGTTGCCGGGCGCAATCAGCCCCAGCATTTT.

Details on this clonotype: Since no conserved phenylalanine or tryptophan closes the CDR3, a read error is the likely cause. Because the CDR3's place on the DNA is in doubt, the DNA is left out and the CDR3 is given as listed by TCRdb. CDR3 amino acids: CASSLQGGSYGEQFS. V and J are TRBV7-3 and TRBJ2-2. The CDR3 comprises 15 residues, both ends counted. The germline CDR1 and CDR2 sequences are SGHTA and FQGTGA.

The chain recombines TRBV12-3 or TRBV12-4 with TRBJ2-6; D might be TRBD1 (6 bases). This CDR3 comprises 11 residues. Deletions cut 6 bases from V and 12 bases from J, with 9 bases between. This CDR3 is CASRRDIVLTF. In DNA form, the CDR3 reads TGTGCCAGCAGACGGGACATCGTCCTGACTTTC.

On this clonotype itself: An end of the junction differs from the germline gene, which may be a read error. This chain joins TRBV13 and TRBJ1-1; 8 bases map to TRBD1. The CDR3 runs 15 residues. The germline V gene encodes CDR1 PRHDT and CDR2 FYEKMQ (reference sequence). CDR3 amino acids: CASSAPGQVRTEAFF. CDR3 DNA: TGCGCCAGCAGCGCCCCGGGACAGGTACGCACTGAAGCTTTCTTT.

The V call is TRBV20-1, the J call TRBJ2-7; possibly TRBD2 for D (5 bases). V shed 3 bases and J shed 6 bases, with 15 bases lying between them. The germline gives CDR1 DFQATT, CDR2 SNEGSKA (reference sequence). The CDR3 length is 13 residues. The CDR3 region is CSARLQRVTEQYF. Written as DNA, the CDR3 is TGCAGTGCTAGGCTTCAGAGGGTCACCGAGCAGTACTTC.

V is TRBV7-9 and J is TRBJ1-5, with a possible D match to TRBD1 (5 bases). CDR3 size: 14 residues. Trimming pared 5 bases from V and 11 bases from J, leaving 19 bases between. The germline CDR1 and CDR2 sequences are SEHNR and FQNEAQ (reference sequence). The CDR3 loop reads CASSRDTGEGAQHF. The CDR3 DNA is TGTGCCAGCAGCCGCGACACGGGGGAAGGGGCCCAGCATTTT.

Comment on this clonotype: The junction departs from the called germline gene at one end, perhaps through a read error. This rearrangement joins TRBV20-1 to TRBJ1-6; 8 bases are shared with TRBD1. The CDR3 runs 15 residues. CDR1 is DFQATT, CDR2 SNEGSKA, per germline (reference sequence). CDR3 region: CSARAGGSYNSPLYF. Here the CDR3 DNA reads TGCAGTGCTAGAGCAGGGGGCAGTTATAATTCACCCCTCTACTTT.

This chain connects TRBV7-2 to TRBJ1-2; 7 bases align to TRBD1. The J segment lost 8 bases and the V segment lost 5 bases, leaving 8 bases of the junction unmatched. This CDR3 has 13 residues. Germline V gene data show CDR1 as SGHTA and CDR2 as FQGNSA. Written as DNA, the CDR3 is TGTGCCAGCAGCCGTGAGGGACAGCGGGGCTACACCTTC. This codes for CASSREGQRGYTF.

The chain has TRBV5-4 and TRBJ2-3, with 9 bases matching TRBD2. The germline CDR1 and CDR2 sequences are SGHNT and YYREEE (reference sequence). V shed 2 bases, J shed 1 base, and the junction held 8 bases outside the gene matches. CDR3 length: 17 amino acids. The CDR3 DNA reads TGTGCCAGCAGCTTATCAGGGAGCGGGGGGCGCACAGATACGCAGTATTTT. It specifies CASSLSGSGGRTDTQYF.

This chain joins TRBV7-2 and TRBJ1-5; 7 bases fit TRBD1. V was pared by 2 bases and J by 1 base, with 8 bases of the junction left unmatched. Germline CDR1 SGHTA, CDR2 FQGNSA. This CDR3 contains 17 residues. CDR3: CASSLSGGFLSNQPQHF. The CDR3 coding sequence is TGTGCCAGCAGCTTATCAGGGGGATTTCTGAGCAATCAGCCCCAGCATTTT. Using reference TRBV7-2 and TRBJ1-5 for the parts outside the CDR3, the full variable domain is GAGVSQSPSNKVTEKGKDVELRCDPISGHTALYWYRQSLGQGLEFLIYFQGNSAPDKSGLPSDRFSAERTGGSVSTLTIQRTQQEDSAVYLCASSLSGGFLSNQPQHFGDGTRLSIL.

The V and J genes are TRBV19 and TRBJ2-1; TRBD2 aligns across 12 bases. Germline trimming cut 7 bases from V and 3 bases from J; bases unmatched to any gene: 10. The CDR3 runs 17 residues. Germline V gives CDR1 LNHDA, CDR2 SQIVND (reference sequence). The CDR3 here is CASTLASGGAFYNEQFF. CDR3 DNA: TGTGCCAGTACTCTAGCTAGCGGGGGGGCCTTCTACAATGAGCAGTTCTTC.